This T cell receptor (beta chain) comes out of a study of cytomegalovirus exposure and HLA in healthy donors. This clone has just one count. Antigen unknown. The PCR was carried out with 60 Vbeta primers and 13 Jbeta primers. Assay used: immunoSEQ multiplex PCR; TCRdb lists only in-frame clones, some missing. Of around 140,000 clones listed, approximately 80% are singletons. Regarding the study as a whole: For TCR beta chains, V- and J-gene trimming was later linked to a missense DCLRE1C variant. Rarity characterized most TCR sequences, yet some public TCRs appeared in many donors. A later examination showed that TCR association rates differed by HLA locus, with DRB1 most and HLA-C fewest.

Sequencing input: PBMCs. The source of this sequence is an older woman in good health and CMV-seropositive.

CDR3 sequence: CAWSVLAGPGEQFF. In nucleotides, the CDR3 is TGTGCCTGGAGTGTACTAGCGGGCCCGGGGGAGCAGTTCTTC. V is TRBV30 and J is TRBJ2-1, with 9 bases lining up with TRBD2. CDR3 length equals 14 residues. CDR1 and CDR2 (germline): GTSNPN, SVGIG (reference sequence). Trimming removed 0 bases from V and 10 bases from J; junction bases left unmatched: 7.